By share, the clone carrying this TCR beta chain ranks as medium-sized (0.01 to 0.1%). Methods used by the authors: Amplification from reference gene primers served as the basis for estimated nucleated cell counts. Sequencing was performed with immunoSEQ multiplex PCR; in TCRdb, only in-frame clones are kept and a portion is missing. V and J calls and clone size are copied from that table; D and trimming were computed from the DNA. This sample has approximately 39,000 clones, with 85% to 90% found just once. The data were taken from a study of blood T cell repertoires in COVID-19. Whole-study context: Acute and convalescent COVID-19 specimens originated in the United States, Italy and Spain. PBMCs, B-cell-depleted T cells, or T cells were the source of the cDNA or gDNA that made up the material.

The sequence derives from a man aged 45-65 years with active or convalescent COVID-19. Sequenced material: peripheral blood.

The CDR3 DNA is TGTGCCAGCAGTTCCGGGATTAACTATGGCTACACCTTC. This encodes CASSSGINYGYTF. V and J are TRBV5-6 and TRBJ1-2; D not certain. CDR3 length equals 13 residues. Trimming pared 5 bases from V and 1 base from J, leaving 9 bases between. Per germline, CDR1 SGHDT and CDR2 YYEEEE.